Here is one TCR beta chain with its context. The V end lost 4 bases, the J end lost 3 bases, and 8 bases lay between the germline ends. The CDR3 sequence is 14 residues long. Per germline, CDR1 SGDLS and CDR2 YYNGEE. The assay was immunoSEQ multiplex PCR, and TCRdb's table has in-frame clones only and misses some. There are 300,000 to 350,000 clones in the sample; approximately 87% occur only once, and about 6% lies in the top ten. The entry originates in a study of blood T cell repertoires in COVID-19. For the study at large: The United States, Italy and Spain supplied acute and convalescent COVID-19 samples. The analysed material was cDNA or gDNA that came from T cells, B-cell-depleted T cells, or PBMCs.

The J gene is TRBJ1-6, the V gene TRBV9; no firm D call. The TCR originated in a woman aged 45-59 years with COVID-19, enrolled during active disease. Sequencing input: peripheral blood. The CDR3 DNA follows: TGTGCCAGCAGCCCTACCGACTATAATTCACCCCTCCACTTT. As protein: CASSPTDYNSPLHF.